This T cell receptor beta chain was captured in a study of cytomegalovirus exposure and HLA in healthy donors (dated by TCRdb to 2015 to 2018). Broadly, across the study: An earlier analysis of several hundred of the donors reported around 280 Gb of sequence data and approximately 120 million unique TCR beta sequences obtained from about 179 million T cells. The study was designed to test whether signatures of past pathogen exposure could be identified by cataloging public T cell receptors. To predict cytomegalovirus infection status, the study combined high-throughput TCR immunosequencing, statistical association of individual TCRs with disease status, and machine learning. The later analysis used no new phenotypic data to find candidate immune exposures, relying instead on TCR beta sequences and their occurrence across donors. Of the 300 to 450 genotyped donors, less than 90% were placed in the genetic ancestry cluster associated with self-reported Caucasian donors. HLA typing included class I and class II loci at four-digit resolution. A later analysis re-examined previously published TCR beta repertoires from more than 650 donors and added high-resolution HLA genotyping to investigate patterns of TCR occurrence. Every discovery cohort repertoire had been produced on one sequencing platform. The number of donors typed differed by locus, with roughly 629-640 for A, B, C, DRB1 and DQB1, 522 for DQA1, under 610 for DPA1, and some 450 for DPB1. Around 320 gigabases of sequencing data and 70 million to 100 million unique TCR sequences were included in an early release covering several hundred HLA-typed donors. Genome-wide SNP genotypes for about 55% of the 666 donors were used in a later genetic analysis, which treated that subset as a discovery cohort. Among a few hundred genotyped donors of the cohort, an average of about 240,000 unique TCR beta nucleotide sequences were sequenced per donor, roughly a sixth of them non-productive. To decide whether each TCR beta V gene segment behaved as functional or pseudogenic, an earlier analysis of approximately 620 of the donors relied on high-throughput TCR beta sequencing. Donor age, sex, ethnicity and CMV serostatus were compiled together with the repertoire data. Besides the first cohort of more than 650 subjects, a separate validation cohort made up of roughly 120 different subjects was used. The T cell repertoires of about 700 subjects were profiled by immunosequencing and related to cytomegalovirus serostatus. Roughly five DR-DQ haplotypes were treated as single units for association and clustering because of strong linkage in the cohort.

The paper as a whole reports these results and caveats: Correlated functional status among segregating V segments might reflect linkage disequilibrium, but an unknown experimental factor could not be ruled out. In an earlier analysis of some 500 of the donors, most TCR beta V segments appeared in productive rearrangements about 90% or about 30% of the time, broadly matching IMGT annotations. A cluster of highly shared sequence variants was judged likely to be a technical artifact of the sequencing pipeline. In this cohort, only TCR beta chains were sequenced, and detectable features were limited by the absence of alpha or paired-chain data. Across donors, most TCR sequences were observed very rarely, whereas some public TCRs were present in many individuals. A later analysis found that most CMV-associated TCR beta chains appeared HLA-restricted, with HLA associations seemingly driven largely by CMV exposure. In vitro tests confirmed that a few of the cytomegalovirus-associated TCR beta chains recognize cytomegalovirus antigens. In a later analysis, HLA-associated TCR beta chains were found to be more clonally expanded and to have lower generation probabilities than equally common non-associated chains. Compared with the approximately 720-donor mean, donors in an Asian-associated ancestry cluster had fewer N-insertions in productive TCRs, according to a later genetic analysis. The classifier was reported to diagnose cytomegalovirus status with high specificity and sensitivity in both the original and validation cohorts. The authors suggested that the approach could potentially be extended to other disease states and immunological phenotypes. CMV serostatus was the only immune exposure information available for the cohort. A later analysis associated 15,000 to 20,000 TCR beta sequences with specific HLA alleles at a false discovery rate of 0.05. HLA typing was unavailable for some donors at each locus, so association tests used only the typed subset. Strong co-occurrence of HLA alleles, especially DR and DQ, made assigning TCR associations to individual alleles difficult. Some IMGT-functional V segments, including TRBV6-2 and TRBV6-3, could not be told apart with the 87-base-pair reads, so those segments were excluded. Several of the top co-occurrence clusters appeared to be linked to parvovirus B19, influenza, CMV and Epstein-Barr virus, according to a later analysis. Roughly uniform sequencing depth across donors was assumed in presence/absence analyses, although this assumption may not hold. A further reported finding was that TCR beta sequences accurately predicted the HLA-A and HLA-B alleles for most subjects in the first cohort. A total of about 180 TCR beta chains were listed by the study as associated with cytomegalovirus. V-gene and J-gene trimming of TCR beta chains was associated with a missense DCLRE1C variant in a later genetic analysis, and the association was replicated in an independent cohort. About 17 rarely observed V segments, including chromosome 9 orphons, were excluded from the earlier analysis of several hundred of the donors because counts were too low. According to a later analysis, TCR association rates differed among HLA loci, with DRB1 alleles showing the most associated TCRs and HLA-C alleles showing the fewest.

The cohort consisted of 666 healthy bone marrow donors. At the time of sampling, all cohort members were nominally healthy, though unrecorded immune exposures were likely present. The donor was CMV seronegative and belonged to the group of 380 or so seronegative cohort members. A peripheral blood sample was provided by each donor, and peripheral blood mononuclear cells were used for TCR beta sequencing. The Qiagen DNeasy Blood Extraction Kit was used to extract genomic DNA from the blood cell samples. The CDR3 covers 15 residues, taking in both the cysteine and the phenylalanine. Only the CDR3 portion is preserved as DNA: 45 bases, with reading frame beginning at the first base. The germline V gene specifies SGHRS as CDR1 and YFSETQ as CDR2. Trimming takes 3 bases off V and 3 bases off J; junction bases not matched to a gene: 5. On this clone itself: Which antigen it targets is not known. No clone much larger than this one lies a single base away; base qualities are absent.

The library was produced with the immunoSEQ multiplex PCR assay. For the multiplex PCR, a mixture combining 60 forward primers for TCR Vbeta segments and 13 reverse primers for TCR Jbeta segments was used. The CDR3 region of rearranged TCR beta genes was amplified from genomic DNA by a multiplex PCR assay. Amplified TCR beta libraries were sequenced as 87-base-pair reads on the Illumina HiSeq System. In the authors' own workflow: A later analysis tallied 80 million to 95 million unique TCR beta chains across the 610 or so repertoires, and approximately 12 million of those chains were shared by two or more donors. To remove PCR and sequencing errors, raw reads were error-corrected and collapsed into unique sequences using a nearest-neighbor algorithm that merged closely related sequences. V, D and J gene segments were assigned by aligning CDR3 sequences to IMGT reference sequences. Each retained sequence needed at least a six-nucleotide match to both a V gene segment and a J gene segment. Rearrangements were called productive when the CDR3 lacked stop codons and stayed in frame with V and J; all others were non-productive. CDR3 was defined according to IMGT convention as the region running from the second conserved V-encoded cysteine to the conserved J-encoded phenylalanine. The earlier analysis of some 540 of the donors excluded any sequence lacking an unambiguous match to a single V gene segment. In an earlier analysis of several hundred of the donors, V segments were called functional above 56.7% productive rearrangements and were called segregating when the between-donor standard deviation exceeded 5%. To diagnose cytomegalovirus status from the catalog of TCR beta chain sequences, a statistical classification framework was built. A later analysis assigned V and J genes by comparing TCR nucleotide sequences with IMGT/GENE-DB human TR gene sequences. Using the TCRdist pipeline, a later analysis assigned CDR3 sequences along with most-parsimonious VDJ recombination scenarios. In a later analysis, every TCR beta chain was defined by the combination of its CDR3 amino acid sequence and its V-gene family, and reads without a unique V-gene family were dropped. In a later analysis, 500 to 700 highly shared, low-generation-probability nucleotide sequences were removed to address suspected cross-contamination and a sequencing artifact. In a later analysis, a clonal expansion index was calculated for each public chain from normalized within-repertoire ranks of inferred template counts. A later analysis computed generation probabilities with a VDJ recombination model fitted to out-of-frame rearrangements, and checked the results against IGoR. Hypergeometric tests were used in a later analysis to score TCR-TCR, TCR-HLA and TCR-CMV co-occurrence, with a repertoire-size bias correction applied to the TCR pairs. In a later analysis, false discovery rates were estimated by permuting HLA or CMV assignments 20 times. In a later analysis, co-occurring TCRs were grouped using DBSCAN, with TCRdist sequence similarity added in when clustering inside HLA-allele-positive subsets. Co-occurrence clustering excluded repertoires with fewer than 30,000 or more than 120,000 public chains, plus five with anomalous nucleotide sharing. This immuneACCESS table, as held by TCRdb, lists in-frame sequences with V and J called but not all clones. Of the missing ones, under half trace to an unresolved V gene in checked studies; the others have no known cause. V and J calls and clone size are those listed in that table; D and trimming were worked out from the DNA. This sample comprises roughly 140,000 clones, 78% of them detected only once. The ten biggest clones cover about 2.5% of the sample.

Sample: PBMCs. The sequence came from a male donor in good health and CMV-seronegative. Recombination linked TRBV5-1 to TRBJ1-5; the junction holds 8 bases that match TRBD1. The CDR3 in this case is CASSSGTGDNQPQHF. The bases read TGCGCCAGCAGCTCAGGGACAGGCGACAATCAGCCCCAGCATTTT.